This entry features one TCR beta chain sequence. These data are taken from a study of T-cell reconstitution after alpha-beta-depleted transplantation in children. Unique molecular identifiers were incorporated into the prepared TCRbeta library. In TCRdb, the PCR reads were re-called with MiXCR into one record per CDR3 protein. Here the sample spans some 200,000 distinct CDR3 sequences, approximately 9.9% being singletons. The germline V gene has CDR1 MDHEN and CDR2 SYDVKM. V lost 5 bases and J lost 1, with 14 bases in between. The CDR3 loop spans 15 amino acids. J is TRBJ2-5 and V is TRBV28; the D gene is possibly TRBD1 (6 bases). The specimen comprised PBMCs from the stem cell graft donor, sampled from the stem cell graft. The receptor comes from a human donor who donated a stem cell graft to a child with SCID. CDR3 bases: TGTGCCAGCAGTCGGGCCGGGACAAGCCAAGAGACCCAGTACTTC. Its translation: CASSRAGTSQETQYF.